One sample yielded the 23 T cell receptor beta chains listed below, sequenced in a study of cytomegalovirus exposure and HLA in healthy donors. The PCR was carried out with 60 Vbeta primers and 13 Jbeta primers. Using immunoSEQ multiplex PCR, the repertoire was profiled, and TCRdb retains in-frame clones only, with some absent. The sample table sets out approximately 120,000 clones. The sequenced material came from PBMCs. The receptors were gathered from a young man in good health and CMV-seronegative.

The rearrangement joins TRBV28 to TRBJ1-5; D is unclear. From germline, CDR1 is MDHEN and CDR2 SYDVKM. V was shortened by 5 bases and J by 15 bases, with 20 bases between the two germline ends. The CDR3 sequence is 13 residues long. Written as DNA, the CDR3 is TGTGCCAGCAGTCCCACCCCGGGAGCCGGTTGGCATTTT. Translating it yields CASSPTPGAGWHF.

The chain uses TRBV29-1 and TRBJ1-2, with D unresolved. The CDR3 is 13 residues long. Trimming removed 7 bases at V and 5 bases at J, with 17 bases between. Germline V lookup: CDR1 SQVTM, CDR2 ANQGSEA. CDR3 in DNA: TGCAGCGCTAGGCGGGATGCTCCTTATGGCTACACCTTC. As protein: CSARRDAPYGYTF.

Points on this clone: At the DNA level, this CDR3 is encoded by other sequences in the same sample as well. V gene TRBV28 combines with J gene TRBJ1-2, with D uncertain. CDR1 and CDR2 from the germline V gene are MDHEN and SYDVKM. Trimming shortened V by 5 bases and J by 7 bases, and 8 bases separated the two germline ends. This CDR3 has 11 residues. CDR3: CASSLPGGYTF. Written as DNA, the CDR3 is TGTGCCAGCAGTCTCCCAGGTGGCTACACCTTC.

V gene TRBV18 combines with J gene TRBJ2-7; TRBD2 might be the D (6 bases). V was trimmed by 1 base and J by 1 base, leaving 11 bases between them. Germline CDR1 is KGHSH and CDR2 is LQKENI. This CDR3 region has 15 residues. In nucleotides, the CDR3 is TGTGCCAGCTCACCACTAGCGGAGGGGTCCTACGAGCAGTACTTC. Translated, it gives CASSPLAEGSYEQYF. The variable domain in full, completed from reference TRBV18 and TRBJ2-7, reads NAGVMQNPRHLVRRRGQEARLRCSPMKGHSHVYWYRQLPEEGLKFMVYLQKENIIDESGMPKERFSAEFPKEGPSILRIQQVVRGDSAAYFCASSPLAEGSYEQYFGPGTRLTVT.

This rearrangement joins TRBV30 to TRBJ2-7; D might be TRBD1 (5 bases). This CDR3 spans 14 amino acids. Germline CDR1 GTSNPN, CDR2 SVGIG (reference sequence). V was pared by 2 bases and J by 1 base, with 12 bases between. For the CDR3, the DNA is TGTGCCTGGAGTCTCTCAGGGAATTCCTACGAGCAGTACTTC. Protein sequence: CAWSLSGNSYEQYF.

The V and J genes are TRBV2 and TRBJ2-5; TRBD1 matches 7 bases. The V gene's germline CDR1 is SNHLY and CDR2 FYNNEI. The trim removed 7 bases at V and 1 base at J, leaving 3 bases unmatched. There are 13 residues in the CDR3. The CDR3 DNA reads as TGTGCCAGCACACGGGACAGCCAAGAGACCCAGTACTTC. This encodes CASTRDSQETQYF.

The CDR3 reads CASSDDRTSIPHEQYF. The CDR3 region has the DNA TGTGCCAGCAGTGACGACCGGACTAGCATTCCCCACGAGCAGTACTTC. The chain joins TRBV6-1 to TRBJ2-5, with 8 bases aligning to TRBD2. The DNA end is more similar to TRBJ2-7, so the J call may be wrong. This CDR3 comprises 16 residues. CDR1 and CDR2 from the germline V gene are MNHNS and SASEGT.

The chain couples TRBV5-3 to TRBJ2-5; 9 bases match TRBD1. TRBV5-3 belongs to the ORF category, with a function that is uncertain. The CDR3 has 16 amino acids. Losses at the gene ends were 0 bases for V and 2 bases for J; bases not matched to a gene: 5. The CDR3 spells CARSLDPGQGQETQYF. The CDR3 DNA sequence: TGTGCCAGAAGCTTGGACCCGGGACAGGGTCAAGAGACCCAGTACTTC.

The chain couples TRBV6-6 to TRBJ2-2, with D perhaps matching TRBD1 (6 bases). The CDR3 spans 14 residues. Germline CDR1 MNHNY, CDR2 SVGAGI (reference sequence). V gave up 4 bases and J gave up 7 bases, with 13 bases separating them. CDR3 in DNA: TGTGCCAGCAGTTCCGACAGGTTTGACGGGGAGCTGTTTTTT. Translated, it gives CASSSDRFDGELFF.

The CDR3 sequence: CASRLPGQGGNTIYF. The CDR3 DNA reads TGTGCCAGCAGACTTCCGGGACAGGGTGGCAACACCATATATTTT. This sequence joins TRBV7-2 and TRBJ1-3, with 9 bases aligning to TRBD1. CDR1 and CDR2 (germline): SGHTA, FQGNSA. The CDR3 is 15 residues long. V lost 6 bases to trimming and J lost 7 bases; unmatched junction nucleotides: 10.

About this clone itself: The junction departs from the called germline gene at one end, perhaps through a read error. The J gene is TRBJ2-3, the V gene TRBV28, with 12 bases lining up with TRBD2. Germline loops: CDR1 MDHEN, CDR2 SYDVKM. This CDR3 comprises 15 residues. This chain's CDR3 is CASSLTGLAGGPIHF. DNA for the CDR3: TGTGCCAGCAGTTTAACAGGGCTAGCGGGAGGGCCTATTCATTTT.

The chain links TRBV9 to TRBJ2-3, with a possible D match to TRBD2 (5 bases). The CDR3 runs 13 residues. Germline CDR1 SGDLS, CDR2 YYNGEE. V was cut by 2 bases and J by 1 base, with 5 bases left in between. The CDR3 here is CASSVGGTDTQYF. CDR3 DNA: TGTGCCAGCAGCGTCGGGGGCACAGATACGCAGTATTTT. Full variable domain (rest looked up from reference TRBV9 and TRBJ2-3): DSGVTQTPKHLITATGQRVTLRCSPRSGDLSVYWYQQSLDQGLQFLIQYYNGEERAKGNILERFSAQQFPDLHSELNLSSLELGDSALYFCASSVGGTDTQYFGPGTRLTVL.

As for this clone: Relative to the germline gene, one junction end is altered; a read error may explain this. The sample holds other DNA sequences that translate to the same CDR3. The chain combines TRBV27 with TRBJ1-5; D remains ambiguous. The CDR3 spans 14 residues. Per the germline V gene, CDR1 is MNHEY and CDR2 is SMNVEV (reference sequence). The CDR3 DNA reads as TGTGCTAGCAGTTTGACGGGTAGCAATCAGCCCCAGCATTTT. Protein product: CASSLTGSNQPQHF.

The CDR3 loop is CASRPGGAMNTEAFF. The CDR3 DNA follows: TGTGCCAGCAGGCCCGGGGGGGCCATGAACACTGAAGCTTTCTTT. The rearrangement uses TRBV7-8 and TRBJ1-1, with D possibly TRBD1 on 6 matching bases. Germline loops: CDR1 SGHVS, CDR2 FQNEAQ. Trimming left V 6 bases short and J 0 bases short, with 14 bases between. The length of the CDR3 is 15 residues.

This chain connects TRBV27 to TRBJ2-7, with 7 bases fitting TRBD2. V shed 8 bases, J shed 7 bases, and the junction held 11 bases outside the gene matches. The CDR3 is made up of 13 amino acids. The germline V gene has CDR1 MNHEY and CDR2 SMNVEV (reference sequence). The CDR3 nucleotides read TGTGCCAGCCGCCTGGCGGGAGCTCGAGAGCAGTACTTC. Translation gives CASRLAGAREQYF.

The chain employs TRBV30 and TRBJ2-5; TRBD2 agrees at 7 bases. There are 12 residues in the CDR3. Germline CDR1 is GTSNPN and CDR2 is SVGIG (reference sequence). With 4 bases clipped from V and 5 bases from J, the junction kept 4 bases outside the gene matches. CDR3 region: CAWKAGEETQYF. The CDR3 DNA reads TGTGCCTGGAAGGCGGGAGAGGAGACCCAGTACTTC.

This sequence joins TRBV9 and TRBJ2-7, with 7 bases identical to TRBD2. After removal of 0 bases from V and 3 bases from J, the junction contained 9 bases not matched to a gene. The germline CDR1 and CDR2 sequences are SGDLS and YYNGEE. The CDR3 loop spans 16 amino acids. The CDR3 coding sequence is TGTGCCAGCAGCGTAGGAGTAGGACTAGAGATCTACGAGCAGTACTTC. It translates to CASSVGVGLEIYEQYF.

The J gene is TRBJ1-5, the V gene TRBV19, with a possible D match to TRBD1 (5 bases). The CDR3 has 16 residues. CDR1 and CDR2 (germline): LNHDA, SQIVND (reference sequence). V was shortened by 4 bases and J by 1 base, with 14 bases between the two germline ends. The CDR3 sequence: CASSKEGRLSNQPQHF. CDR3 nucleotide sequence: TGTGCCAGTAGTAAGGAGGGGAGGTTGAGCAATCAGCCCCAGCATTTT.

The genes are TRBV7-9 and TRBJ1-6, with 7 bases lining up with TRBD1. V was clipped by 6 bases and J by 6 bases; unmatched bases: 11. This CDR3 is built from 16 residues. From germline, CDR1 is SEHNR and CDR2 FQNEAQ (reference sequence). Here the CDR3 DNA reads TGTGCCAGCAGTCAAAGACCGGGACAGCTTAATTCACCCCTCCACTTT. Protein product: CASSQRPGQLNSPLHF.

Comment on this clone: Lacking the conserved final phenylalanine or tryptophan, this CDR3 likely reflects a read error. The chain is built from TRBV6-1 and TRBJ1-2, with D unclear. Germline assignment: CDR1 MNHNS and CDR2 SASEGT. The V end was cut by 2 bases, the J end by 9 bases, with 13 bases between. The CDR3 contains 13 residues. CDR3 sequence (DNA): TGTGCCAGCAGTGAATACGCCGGACTGAGCTACACCCTC. Encoded protein: CASSEYAGLSYTL.

The chain is built from TRBV6-6 and TRBJ2-5; D perhaps matches TRBD2 (6 bases). The CDR3 totals 13 residues. Germline V gene lookup returns CDR1 MNHNY and CDR2 SVGAGI (reference sequence). Trimming removed 2 bases at V and 5 bases at J, with 9 bases between. The CDR3 nucleotides are TGTGCCAGCAGTTACGCGCGGGGCGAGACCCAGTACTTC. This sequence encodes CASSYARGETQYF.

CDR3 sequence reads: CSASNEKLFF. The CDR3 DNA follows: TGCAGTGCTTCGAATGAAAAACTGTTTTTT. The V and J genes are TRBV20-1 and TRBJ1-4, with unresolved D. CDR1 is DFQATT, CDR2 SNEGSKA, per germline (reference sequence). The CDR3 spans 10 residues. Trimming pared 5 bases from V and 5 bases from J, leaving 3 bases between.

This rearrangement joins TRBV11-2 to TRBJ1-4, with D hard to call. V dropped 4 bases and J dropped 7 bases, with 13 bases sitting between them. The CDR3 length is 14 residues. CDR1 and CDR2 (germline): SGHAT, FQNNGV. The CDR3 nucleotides are TGTGCCAGCAGCTCTACTAGTGGCAGTGAAAAACTGTTTTTT. Translated: CASSSTSGSEKLFF.